This TCR beta chain was sequenced for a study of blood T cell repertoires in COVID-19. Data came from immunoSEQ multiplex PCR; TCRdb stores just in-frame clones and leaves some out. Of 150,000 to 200,000 clones in the sample, around nine tenths were seen once. V lost 5 bases and J lost 0, with 12 bases in between. Germline V gives CDR1 LNHDA, CDR2 SQIVND (reference sequence). The CDR3 runs 15 residues. Sequenced input: peripheral blood. This chain joins TRBV19 and TRBJ2-3, with D perhaps matching TRBD1 (6 bases). The TCR comes from an older man with acute or convalescent COVID-19. The CDR3: CASSPRTVSTDTQYF. CDR3 in DNA: TGTGCCAGTAGTCCCCGGACAGTTAGCACAGATACGCAGTATTTT.